This T cell receptor (beta chain) derives from a study of blood T cell repertoires in COVID-19. Overall study: Collection of acute and convalescent COVID-19 samples took place in the United States, Italy and Spain. Sources were T cells, B-cell-depleted T cells, or PBMCs; the material itself was cDNA or gDNA.

Authors' data handling: Estimation of nucleated cell counts relied on the amplification of reference gene primers. Sequencing used immunoSEQ multiplex PCR; TCRdb keeps in-frame clones, though not all of them. V and J calls and clone size follow that table, whereas D and trimming were derived from the DNA. The data contain about 210,000 clones, around 84% of them seen just once; the ten biggest clones take up 10% to 15%. V was cut by 4 bases and J by 2 bases, with 18 bases left in between. The CDR3 length is 17 residues. The germline V gene encodes CDR1 MNHNS and CDR2 SASEGT. V gene TRBV6-1 combines with J gene TRBJ1-5; a weak D match, TRBD1 (6 bases). The source is a human donor in a cohort sampled during active COVID-19. Sequencing was done on a sample of peripheral blood. The CDR3 DNA reads TGTGCCAGCAGTGTGGGGTTATTACAGGGAGGCAATCAGCCCCAGCATTTT. Amino acid sequence: CASSVGLLQGGNQPQHF.